Each of the 30 T cell receptor beta chains below was sequenced from the same sample in a study of blood T cell repertoires in COVID-19. Here immunoSEQ multiplex PCR was the method, and the copy in TCRdb shows in-frame clones only, minus some. The sample consists of around 140,000 clones, about nine tenths of them appearing once. The sample taken for sequencing was PBMCs or T cells enriched from blood (not recorded which). The source of these receptors is a man in his sixties who had recovered from COVID-19.

The chain has TRBV7-9 and TRBJ1-1; 9 nucleotides align to TRBD1. J lost 5 bases, V lost 3 bases, and 7 bases had no gene match. CDR3 length equals 15 residues. In germline, CDR1 is SEHNR, CDR2 FQNEAQ (reference sequence). The CDR3 spells CASSLGDRGRTEAFF. DNA for the CDR3: TGTGCCAGCAGCTTGGGAGACAGGGGGAGGACTGAAGCTTTCTTT.

The chain links TRBV28 to TRBJ1-5; 7 positions agree with TRBD1. The V gene's germline CDR1 is MDHEN and CDR2 SYDVKM. Losses at the gene ends were 6 bases for V and 9 bases for J; bases not matched to a gene: 11. This CDR3 is built from 14 residues. CDR3: CASSGMQGVGPQHF. For the CDR3, the DNA is TGTGCCAGCAGCGGAATGCAGGGGGTTGGGCCCCAGCATTTT.

V is TRBV5-1 and J is TRBJ2-2; 11 nucleotides match TRBD2. The trim removed 4 bases at V and 0 bases at J, leaving 5 bases unmatched. The CDR3 is made up of 17 amino acids. Per germline, CDR1 SGHRS and CDR2 YFSETQ. The CDR3 loop reads CASSSKLAGANTGELFF. In nucleotides, the CDR3 is TGCGCCAGCAGCAGCAAACTAGCGGGGGCGAACACCGGGGAGCTGTTTTTT. The full variable domain, in which reference TRBV5-1 and TRBJ2-2 provide the parts outside the CDR3, is KAGVTQTPRYLIKTRGQQVTLSCSPISGHRSVSWYQQTPGQGLQFLFEYFSETQRNKGNFPGRFSGRQFSNSRSEMNVSTLELGDSALYLCASSSKLAGANTGELFFGEGSRLTVL.

The chain couples TRBV14 to TRBJ1-2, with D possibly being TRBD1 (6 bases). The V end lost 0 bases, the J end lost 2 bases, and 7 bases lay between the germline ends. The V gene's germline CDR1 is SGHDN and CDR2 FVKESK. This CDR3 is 14 amino acids long. CDR3 nucleotides: TGTGCCAGCAGCCAAGACGGGACAAACTATGGCTACACCTTC. Its protein product is CASSQDGTNYGYTF. Full variable domain (remainder filled in from reference TRBV14 and TRBJ1-2): EAGVTQFPSHSVIEKGQTVTLRCDPISGHDNLYWYRRVMGKEIKFLLHFVKESKQDESGMPNNRFLAERTGGTYSTLKVQPAELEDSGVYFCASSQDGTNYGYTFGSGTRLTVV.

V gene TRBV20-1 combines with J gene TRBJ2-1; no firm D call. CDR3 size: 11 residues. Germline V lookup: CDR1 DFQATT, CDR2 SNEGSKA (reference sequence). Trimming removed 6 bases from V and 9 bases from J, with 12 bases in between. DNA for the CDR3: TGCAGTGCCAAACAGACAAGTGAGCAGTTCTTC. Protein product: CSAKQTSEQFF.

The rearrangement links TRBV2 to TRBJ1-6; a weak D match, TRBD1 (6 bases). Between the trimmed V and J ends, which lost 8 bases and 8 bases, there was a span of 13 bases. The CDR3 length is 13 residues. Germline values: CDR1 SNHLY, CDR2 FYNNEI. The CDR3 DNA reads as TGTGCCAGCCTTGGGCAGGGGTATTCACCCCTCCACTTT. Amino acid sequence: CASLGQGYSPLHF. Full variable domain (remainder filled in from reference TRBV2 and TRBJ1-6): EPEVTQTPSHQVTQMGQEVILRCVPISNHLYFYWYRQILGQKVEFLVSFYNNEISEKSEIFDDQFSVERPDGSNFTLKIRSTKLEDSAMYFCASLGQGYSPLHFGNGTRLTVT.

This chain links TRBV3-1 (or the pseudogene TRBV3-2) with TRBJ2-7, with D hard to call. V was cut by 0 bases and J by 9 bases, with 12 bases left in between. This CDR3 spans 13 amino acids. The germline gives CDR1 LGHDT, CDR2 YNNKEL (reference sequence). The CDR3 DNA follows: TGTGCCAGCAGCCAAGATCCGCGGATGGCGCAGTACTTC. Its translation: CASSQDPRMAQYF.

V is TRBV28 and J is TRBJ1-2; no definite D call. Trimming removed 8 bases at V and 6 bases at J, with 10 bases between. CDR1 and CDR2 from the germline V gene are MDHEN and SYDVKM. The CDR3 loop spans 11 amino acids. CDR3 region: CASGLGDGYTF. The CDR3 nucleotides read TGTGCCAGCGGACTAGGAGATGGCTACACCTTC.

The chain has TRBV3-1 (or the pseudogene TRBV3-2) and TRBJ2-7; a possible D gene is TRBD1 (6 bases). Germline V gives CDR1 LGHDT, CDR2 YNNKEL (reference sequence). CDR3 length: 12 amino acids. In DNA form, the CDR3 reads TGTGCGACAGGTGACGACTCCTACGAGCAGTACTTC. Translation: CATGDDSYEQYF.

V and J are TRBV7-8 and TRBJ2-7, with no clear D. This CDR3 has 12 residues. V was shortened by 5 bases and J by 2 bases, with 7 bases between the two germline ends. The germline V gene encodes CDR1 SGHVS and CDR2 FQNEAQ. CDR3 nucleotide sequence: TGTGCCAGCAGCATAATCGCCTACGAGCAGTACTTC. It codes for CASSIIAYEQYF.

The J gene is TRBJ2-7, the V gene TRBV6-5; weak D call: TRBD1 (5 bases). With 1 base removed from V and 0 bases from J, the gap between germline ends came to 7 bases. CDR3 length equals 14 residues. Germline V gene lookup returns CDR1 MNHEY and CDR2 SVGAGI. The CDR3 loop reads CASSYWQGSYEQYF. As DNA, the CDR3 is TGTGCCAGCAGTTACTGGCAGGGCTCCTACGAGCAGTACTTC.

This rearrangement joins TRBV29-1 to TRBJ2-7; 8 bases are a match to TRBD1. Trimming at V came to 6 bases and at J to 3 bases, leaving 7 bases not matched to a gene. CDR3 length: 13 amino acids. Germline lookup yields CDR1 SQVTM and CDR2 ANQGSEA. The CDR3: CSVLQGGGYEQYF. As DNA, the CDR3 is TGCAGCGTCTTACAGGGGGGCGGCTACGAGCAGTACTTC.

This clone was counted once. The sample contains more than one DNA sequence encoding this CDR3. The V call is TRBV18, the J call TRBJ1-2; TRBD1 aligns across 8 bases. J was trimmed by 3 bases and V by 6 bases; bases with no gene match: 6. Looked up from germline, CDR1 is KGHSH and CDR2 is LQKENI. The CDR3 consists of 14 residues. CDR3 residues: CASSPQGADYGYTF. CDR3 bases: TGTGCCAGCTCGCCTCAGGGGGCGGACTATGGCTACACCTTC.

This rearrangement joins TRBV6-5 to TRBJ1-5; TRBD1 is a possible D gene (6 bases). Between the trimmed V and J ends, which lost 6 bases and 4 bases, there was a span of 7 bases. Germline V gene sequence: CDR1 MNHEY, CDR2 SVGAGI. The CDR3 contains 12 residues. As DNA, the CDR3 is TGTGCCAGCAGACAGGGAAATCAGCCCCAGCATTTT. Translation gives CASRQGNQPQHF.

This chain uses TRBV9 with TRBJ2-1; 13 bases line up with TRBD2. Per the germline V gene, CDR1 is SGDLS and CDR2 is YYNGEE. The V and J ends lost 4 bases and 7 bases, in that order; junction bases with no gene match: 11. This CDR3 has 17 residues. The CDR3 protein is CASSWELGTSGKNEQFF. The DNA of the CDR3 is TGTGCCAGCAGCTGGGAGCTCGGGACTAGCGGGAAGAATGAGCAGTTCTTC. Based on the CDR3 plus reference TRBV9 and TRBJ2-1, the full variable domain is DSGVTQTPKHLITATGQRVTLRCSPRSGDLSVYWYQQSLDQGLQFLIQYYNGEERAKGNILERFSAQQFPDLHSELNLSSLELGDSALYFCASSWELGTSGKNEQFFGPGTRLTVL.

This chain joins TRBV5-5 and TRBJ2-2; TRBD1 agrees at 7 bases. This CDR3 has 16 amino acids. Germline trimming cut 4 bases from V and 4 bases from J; bases unmatched to any gene: 10. Per the germline V gene, CDR1 is SGHKS and CDR2 is YYEKEE (reference sequence). CDR3 nucleotides: TGTGCCAGCAGCGCTTCCGGGACAGTAGTCACCGGGGAGCTGTTTTTT. It specifies CASSASGTVVTGELFF.

V and J are TRBV19 and TRBJ1-1; 11 nucleotides match TRBD1. The V gene's germline CDR1 is LNHDA and CDR2 SQIVND (reference sequence). The length of the CDR3 is 20 residues. J was trimmed by 5 bases and V by 5 bases; bases with no gene match: 22. CDR3 sequence (DNA): TGTGCCAGTAGTCTTCGAGGGGGACTTTTTGGACAGGGGGCGCGTACTGAAGCTTTCTTT. It specifies CASSLRGGLFGQGARTEAFF.

This clone was observed a few times. The chain has TRBV2 and TRBJ2-3, with D possibly being TRBD2 (6 bases). The germline V gene has CDR1 SNHLY and CDR2 FYNNEI. Between the trimmed V and J ends, which lost 4 bases and 5 bases, there was a span of 16 bases. The CDR3 length is 15 residues. This CDR3 reads CASSAGGINVDTQYF. CDR3 sequence (DNA): TGTGCCAGCAGTGCGGGCGGGATAAACGTAGATACGCAGTATTTT. Full variable domain (remainder filled in from reference TRBV2 and TRBJ2-3): EPEVTQTPSHQVTQMGQEVILRCVPISNHLYFYWYRQILGQKVEFLVSFYNNEISEKSEIFDDQFSVERPDGSNFTLKIRSTKLEDSAMYFCASSAGGINVDTQYFGPGTRLTVL.

The genes are TRBV30 and TRBJ2-3, with 12 nucleotides matching TRBD2. Germline CDR1 and CDR2: GTSNPN and SVGIG (reference sequence). The V gene end was trimmed by 0 bases and the J gene end by 6 bases; junction bases not matched to a gene: 4. CDR3 size: 15 residues. The CDR3 reads CAWSVGTSGWDTQYF. CDR3 sequence (DNA): TGTGCCTGGAGTGTAGGGACTAGCGGGTGGGATACGCAGTATTTT.

This clone was seen only a few times. The chain recombines TRBV28 with TRBJ1-3; a possible D gene is TRBD1 (5 bases). The germline V gene has CDR1 MDHEN and CDR2 SYDVKM. The V end was cut by 6 bases, the J end by 1 base, with 10 bases between. The CDR3 sequence is 14 residues long. The CDR3 reads CASSLGGSGNTIYF. The CDR3 nucleotides read TGTGCCAGCAGCCTCGGGGGTTCTGGAAACACCATATATTTT.

The chain links TRBV5-5 to TRBJ1-5, with 10 positions matching TRBD1. This CDR3 is built from 16 residues. The junction had 9 bases not matched to a gene; V was cut back by 4 bases and J by 5 bases. Looked up from germline, CDR1 is SGHKS and CDR2 is YYEKEE (reference sequence). In DNA form, the CDR3 reads TGTGCCAGCAGCGGTAGGGACAGGGGATGGGATCAGCCCCAGCATTTT. Its protein is CASSGRDRGWDQPQHF.

The chain employs TRBV6-5 and TRBJ2-6; D is perhaps TRBD1 (6 bases). Trimming removed 6 bases at V and 1 base at J, with 7 bases between. This CDR3 comprises 14 residues. Germline assignment: CDR1 MNHEY and CDR2 SVGAGI. The CDR3 region is CASRQGSGANVLTF. CDR3 sequence (DNA): TGTGCCAGCAGACAGGGTTCTGGGGCCAACGTCCTGACTTTC.

This clone was observed a single time. The chain employs TRBV4-1 and TRBJ1-1, with D possibly TRBD1 on 6 matching bases. Germline V lookup: CDR1 MGHRA, CDR2 YSYEKL. Trimming took 4 bases from V and 4 from J, leaving 16 bases between them. The length of the CDR3 is 15 residues. CDR3 protein: CASSLYTGMSTEAFF. In nucleotides, the CDR3 is TGCGCCAGCAGCCTCTACACAGGGATGTCCACTGAAGCTTTCTTT.

This chain joins TRBV5-1 and TRBJ1-2; D is unclear. Between the trimmed V and J ends, which lost 5 bases and 1 base, there was a span of 9 bases. The germline CDR1 and CDR2 sequences are SGHRS and YFSETQ. CDR3 length: 13 residues. The CDR3 reads CASRPTGNYGYTF. CDR3 bases: TGCGCCAGCAGACCGACGGGTAACTATGGCTACACCTTC.

The V call is TRBV3-1 (or the pseudogene TRBV3-2), the J call TRBJ2-2; TRBD1 aligns across 9 bases. The CDR3 has 16 residues. V was clipped by 3 bases and J by 5 bases; unmatched bases: 7. Germline CDR1 LGHDT, CDR2 YNNKEL (reference sequence). CDR3 coding DNA: TGTGCCAGCAGCCAGACAGGGGGAAGGACAACCGGGGAGCTGTTTTTT. This translates into CASSQTGGRTTGELFF.

This clone was counted a few times. The V gene is TRBV5-5, the J gene TRBJ2-7; D gene unclear. The CDR3 totals 13 residues. In germline, CDR1 is SGHKS, CDR2 YYEKEE (reference sequence). The V end lost 1 base, the J end lost 1 base, and 6 bases lay between the germline ends. The CDR3 is CASSLPFSYEQYF. CDR3 nucleotide sequence: TGTGCCAGCAGCTTGCCGTTTTCCTACGAGCAGTACTTC. Complete variable domain (other parts from reference TRBV5-5 and TRBJ2-7): DAGVTQSPTHLIKTRGQQVTLRCSPISGHKSVSWYQQVLGQGPQFIFQYYEKEERGRGNFPDRFSARQFPNYSSELNVNALLLGDSALYLCASSLPFSYEQYFGPGTRLTVT.

The rearrangement joins TRBV11-2 to TRBJ1-1, with 8 bases aligning to TRBD1. This CDR3 spans 15 amino acids. Germline CDR1 and CDR2: SGHAT and FQNNGV. The ends lost 0 bases at V and 4 bases at J; junction bases unmatched: 4. CDR3 DNA: TGTGCCAGCAGCTTAGATACAGGGGGGACCACTGAAGCTTTCTTT. Protein sequence: CASSLDTGGTTEAFF.

J is TRBJ2-3 and V is TRBV5-1; no clear D gene. The CDR3 length is 15 residues. CDR1 and CDR2 (germline): SGHRS, YFSETQ. V was cut by 0 bases and J by 2 bases, with 10 bases left in between. CDR3 DNA sequence: TGCGCCAGCAGCTTGGCAGGTGTTTCCACAGATACGCAGTATTTT. It yields the protein CASSLAGVSTDTQYF.

J is TRBJ2-5 and V is TRBV5-1; TRBD2 is a possible D gene (7 bases). CDR3 length equals 14 residues. The V gene lost 6 bases and the J gene lost 2 bases, with 14 bases spanning the gap. Germline V lookup: CDR1 SGHRS, CDR2 YFSETQ. The CDR3 here is CASTLQGGQETQYF. CDR3 in DNA: TGCGCCAGCACCCTACAGGGAGGGCAAGAGACCCAGTACTTC.

The chain combines TRBV9 with TRBJ2-3, with 7 bases lining up with TRBD1. The germline gives CDR1 SGDLS, CDR2 YYNGEE. This CDR3 has 14 amino acids. Unmatched junction bases numbered 1, after V lost 3 bases and J lost 0 bases. The CDR3: CASSEQGSTDTQYF. CDR3 DNA sequence: TGTGCCAGCAGCGAACAGGGGAGCACAGATACGCAGTATTTT.